The 14 T cell receptor beta chains below all came from one sample that was sequenced in a study of T cells after yellow fever vaccination. TCRdb re-called the 5' RACE reads through MiXCR, storing one row per CDR3 protein. Of about 550,000 distinct CDR3 sequences in the sample, under 25% were seen once. This specimen consisted of PBMCs, obtained 15 days after the yellow fever booster vaccination. The receptor source for this set is a man younger than 40 who received the YFV17D yellow fever vaccine.

The chain has TRBV14 and TRBJ1-1, with D uncertain. The CDR3 has 14 amino acids. Per germline, CDR1 SGHDN and CDR2 FVKESK. V shed 0 bases and J shed 5 bases, with 10 bases lying between them. DNA for the CDR3: TGTGCCAGCAGCCAAGATTTGAGAGAAACTGAAGCTTTCTTT. This gives the protein CASSQDLRETEAFF. Filled out from reference TRBV14 and TRBJ1-1, the complete variable domain reads EAGVTQFPSHSVIEKGQTVTLRCDPISGHDNLYWYRRVMGKEIKFLLHFVKESKQDESGMPNNRFLAERTGGTYSTLKVQPAELEDSGVYFCASSQDLRETEAFFGQGTRLTVV.

This clonotype has a handful of counts. The chain links TRBV27 to TRBJ2-2; TRBD2 agrees at 8 bases. With V trimmed by 6 bases and J by 6 bases, 12 bases remained unmatched. Looked up from germline, CDR1 is MNHEY and CDR2 is SMNVEV (reference sequence). This CDR3 contains 16 residues. DNA of the CDR3: TGTGCCAGCAGCACTTTTAAGAGCGGGAGATCCGGGGAGCTGTTTTTT. Protein product: CASSTFKSGRSGELFF.

The genes are TRBV20-1 and TRBJ2-7; 9 positions agree with TRBD1. Germline V gene sequence: CDR1 DFQATT, CDR2 SNEGSKA (reference sequence). The V and J ends lost 3 bases and 1 base, in that order; junction bases with no gene match: 19. CDR3 length: 19 residues. The chain's CDR3 is CSASTLPGFQGQGSYEQYF. In nucleotides, the CDR3 is TGCAGTGCTAGTACCCTACCTGGCTTCCAGGGACAGGGTTCCTACGAGCAGTACTTC.

This clonotype was seen more than once but under ten times. J is TRBJ2-1 and V is TRBV7-9; 7 bases map to TRBD2. Losses at the gene ends were 8 bases for V and 6 bases for J; bases not matched to a gene: 7. Germline V gene lookup returns CDR1 SEHNR and CDR2 FQNEAQ (reference sequence). The CDR3 contains 13 residues. CDR3 nucleotide sequence: TGTGCCAGCTGGACTAGTTCCGTCAATGAGCAGTTCTTC. It is translated as CASWTSSVNEQFF.

V is TRBV10-3 and J is TRBJ2-7, with D perhaps TRBD1 (7 bases). V lost 8 bases, J lost 3 bases, and 14 bases lay in between. Germline CDR1 and CDR2: ENHRY and SYGVKD. The CDR3 is 13 residues long. The CDR3: CAIRETGNYEQYF. As DNA, the CDR3 is TGTGCCATCCGGGAGACAGGGAACTACGAGCAGTACTTC.

The chain carries TRBV5-1 and TRBJ2-4; 7 bases line up with TRBD2. Germline CDR1 is SGHRS and CDR2 is YFSETQ. This CDR3 is 13 amino acids long. Trimming at V came to 3 bases and at J to 13 bases, leaving 10 bases not matched to a gene. The chain's CDR3 is CASSSMAGAVQYF. In nucleotides, the CDR3 is TGCGCCAGCAGCTCCATGGCGGGAGCCGTCCAGTACTTC.

The V gene is TRBV27, the J gene TRBJ2-5, with D hard to call. V lost 5 bases to trimming and J lost 6 bases, with 22 bases between them. Per the germline V gene, CDR1 is MNHEY and CDR2 is SMNVEV (reference sequence). This CDR3 has 16 amino acids. The CDR3 here is CASSPPPLGPAKTQYF. CDR3 DNA sequence: TGTGCCAGCAGTCCCCCCCCCCTTGGGCCGGCGAAGACCCAGTACTTC.

This clonotype has just a few counts. The chain recombines TRBV5-1 with TRBJ2-3; D unclear. Trimming stripped 4 bases from V and 2 bases from J, with 14 bases between. The CDR3 sequence is 15 residues long. Germline values: CDR1 SGHRS, CDR2 YFSETQ. CDR3 coding DNA: TGCGCCAGCAGCCCGAGCGTAACAAACACAGATACGCAGTATTTT. It encodes CASSPSVTNTDTQYF.

This clonotype appeared many times. The chain joins TRBV5-1 to TRBJ2-7; 12 nucleotides align to TRBD2. The CDR3 spans 16 residues. Looked up from germline, CDR1 is SGHRS and CDR2 is YFSETQ. V shed 0 bases and J 3 bases; nucleotides not matched to a gene: 4. The CDR3, as DNA: TGCGCCAGCAGCTTGGTCGCGACTAGCGGGAGCTACGAGCAGTACTTC. The encoded protein is CASSLVATSGSYEQYF.

The sample holds a few counts of this clonotype. The rearrangement uses TRBV24-1 and TRBJ2-1; possibly TRBD1 or TRBD2 for D (6 bases each). Deletions cut 10 bases from V and 7 bases from J, with 16 bases between. CDR1 is KGHDR, CDR2 SFDVKD, per germline. The CDR3 length is 13 residues. The CDR3 bases are TGTGCCACGTCCCGGGGGCTGCGAAATGAGCAGTTCTTC. Translating it yields CATSRGLRNEQFF.

The chain is built from TRBV9 and TRBJ2-1, with D possibly being TRBD2 (5 bases). Germline V gene data show CDR1 as SGDLS and CDR2 as YYNGEE. Trimming took 0 bases from V and 7 from J, leaving 14 bases between them. The CDR3 has 15 amino acids. The CDR3 bases are TGTGCCAGCAGCGTAGGGATCGCGGGTGGTAATGAGCAGTTCTTC. Its protein product is CASSVGIAGGNEQFF.

The rearrangement links TRBV29-1 to TRBJ2-6; either TRBD1 or TRBD2 may fit D (5 bases each). With 7 bases removed from V and 3 bases from J, the gap between germline ends came to 13 bases. CDR1 is SQVTM and CDR2 is ANQGSEA in the germline V gene. The CDR3 consists of 14 residues. CDR3 protein: CSALGVGGANVLTF. CDR3 sequence (DNA): TGCAGCGCACTGGGGGTCGGTGGGGCCAACGTCCTGACTTTC.

The table lists this clonotype with a few counts. The V gene is TRBV4-3, the J gene TRBJ1-2; weak D call: TRBD1 (6 bases). The CDR3 sequence is 16 residues long. In germline, CDR1 is LGHNA, CDR2 YSLEER. V lost 1 base to trimming and J lost 6 bases, with 18 bases between them. CDR3 nucleotides: TGCGCCAGCAGCCAAGGGGCCAGGGGTGGAAAAGATGGCTACACCTTC. It codes for CASSQGARGGKDGYTF.

This clonotype was seen at least ten times. V is TRBV7-2 and J is TRBJ2-7; D is perhaps TRBD1 (6 bases). V lost 6 bases to trimming and J lost 0 bases, with 9 bases between them. The CDR3 spans 13 residues. The V gene's germline CDR1 is SGHTA and CDR2 FQGNSA. The CDR3, as DNA: TGTGCCAGCAGTCGGGACAACTCCTACGAGCAGTACTTC. It yields the protein CASSRDNSYEQYF.